This TCR beta chain emerged from a study of blood T cell repertoires in COVID-19. About the research overall: Samples representing acute and convalescent COVID-19 were sourced from the United States, Italy and Spain. From T cells, B-cell-depleted T cells, or PBMCs came the material, which was cDNA or gDNA.

This CDR3 region has 15 residues. The germline gives CDR1 LNHDA, CDR2 SQIVND (reference sequence). The V segment lost 4 bases and the J segment 1 base; nucleotides outside the gene matches: 4. This clone was recorded at least ten times. Authors' analysis steps: Estimated nucleated cell counts came from reference gene primer amplification. The assay was immunoSEQ multiplex PCR, and TCRdb's table has in-frame clones only and misses some. The V and J calls and clone size are taken from that table; D and trimming were inferred from the DNA. The repertoire holds some 160,000 clones, with about 83% as singletons.

Sequencing was done on a sample of peripheral blood. The rearrangement uses TRBV19 and TRBJ2-5; 9 bases agree with TRBD2. This receptor was obtained from an elderly woman with acute or convalescent COVID-19. The CDR3 region is CASSKAGGSQETQYF. The CDR3 bases are TGTGCCAGTAGTAAGGCGGGAGGGTCCCAAGAGACCCAGTACTTC.